Sequencing of this T cell receptor (beta chain) was carried out in a study of technical replicates of blood from a few donors. This CDR3 region has 16 residues. With V trimmed by 5 bases and J by 4 bases, 11 bases remained unmatched. The V gene's germline CDR1 is MNHEY and CDR2 SMNVEV (reference sequence). Generated by immunoSEQ multiplex PCR, the TCRdb table keeps only in-frame clones and is missing some. The sample carries over 70,000 clones, 95% recorded once. This chain links TRBV27 with TRBJ2-1; 7 nucleotides line up with TRBD1. Sequencing was carried out using T cells isolated from PBMCs. The sequence was collected from a human donor in good health. The CDR3 nucleotides are TGTGCCAGCAGTCCACAGGGGATACATAGTTACAATGAGCAGTTCTTC. Its protein is CASSPQGIHSYNEQFF.